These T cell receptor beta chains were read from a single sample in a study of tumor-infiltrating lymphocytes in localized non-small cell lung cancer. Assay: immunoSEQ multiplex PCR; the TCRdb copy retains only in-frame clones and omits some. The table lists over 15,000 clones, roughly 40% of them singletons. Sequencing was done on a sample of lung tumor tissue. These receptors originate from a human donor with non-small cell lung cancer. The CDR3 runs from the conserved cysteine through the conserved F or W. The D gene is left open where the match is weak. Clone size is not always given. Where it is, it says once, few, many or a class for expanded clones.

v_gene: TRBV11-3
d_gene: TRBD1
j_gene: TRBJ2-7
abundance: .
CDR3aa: CASSLVGGQGPYEQYF
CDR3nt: TGTGCCAGCAGCTTAGTTGGGGGACAGGGGCCCTACGAGCAGTACTTC

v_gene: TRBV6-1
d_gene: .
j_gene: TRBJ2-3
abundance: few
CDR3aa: CASSERGLVAIGDTQYF
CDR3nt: TGTGCCAGCAGTGAAAGGGGTTTGGTAGCCATCGGAGATACGCAGTATTTT

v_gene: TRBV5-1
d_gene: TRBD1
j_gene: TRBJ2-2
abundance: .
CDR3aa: CASSRGDRANTGELFF
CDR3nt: TGCGCCAGCAGCCGGGGGGACAGGGCGAACACCGGGGAGCTGTTTTTT

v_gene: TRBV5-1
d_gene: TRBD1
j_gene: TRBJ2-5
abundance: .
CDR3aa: CASSLEGGSETQYF
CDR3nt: TGCGCCAGCAGCTTGGAAGGGGGCTCAGAGACCCAGTACTTC

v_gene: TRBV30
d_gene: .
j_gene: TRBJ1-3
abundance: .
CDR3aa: CAWYLTGSGNTIYF
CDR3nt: TGTGCCTGGTACCTGACAGGCTCTGGAAACACCATATATTTT

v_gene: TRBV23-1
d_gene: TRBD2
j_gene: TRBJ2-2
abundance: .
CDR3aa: CASRLMTSGGSVTGELFF
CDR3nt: TGCGCCAGCAGACTCATGACTAGCGGGGGGTCGGTCACCGGGGAGCTGTTTTTT

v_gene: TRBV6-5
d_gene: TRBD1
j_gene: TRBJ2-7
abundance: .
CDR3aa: CASSPGTGRNEQYF
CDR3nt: TGTGCCAGCAGTCCCGGGACAGGGAGGAACGAGCAGTACTTC

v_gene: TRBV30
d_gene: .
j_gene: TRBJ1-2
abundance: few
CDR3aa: CAWSVGQGYTF
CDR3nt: TGTGCCTGGAGTGTAGGGCAAGGCTACACCTTC

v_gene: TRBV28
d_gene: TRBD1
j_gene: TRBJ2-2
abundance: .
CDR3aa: CASSGQGPYTGELFF
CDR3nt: TGTGCCAGCAGTGGACAGGGGCCCTACACCGGGGAGCTGTTTTTT

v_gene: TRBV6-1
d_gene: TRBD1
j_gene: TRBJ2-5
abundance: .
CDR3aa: CALDRVQETQYF
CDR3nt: TGTGCCCTGGACAGGGTCCAAGAGACCCAGTACTTC

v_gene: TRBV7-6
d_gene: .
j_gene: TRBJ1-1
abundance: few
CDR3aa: CASSRPHNMNTEAFF
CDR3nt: TGTGCCAGCAGCCGTCCACACAACATGAACACTGAAGCTTTCTTT